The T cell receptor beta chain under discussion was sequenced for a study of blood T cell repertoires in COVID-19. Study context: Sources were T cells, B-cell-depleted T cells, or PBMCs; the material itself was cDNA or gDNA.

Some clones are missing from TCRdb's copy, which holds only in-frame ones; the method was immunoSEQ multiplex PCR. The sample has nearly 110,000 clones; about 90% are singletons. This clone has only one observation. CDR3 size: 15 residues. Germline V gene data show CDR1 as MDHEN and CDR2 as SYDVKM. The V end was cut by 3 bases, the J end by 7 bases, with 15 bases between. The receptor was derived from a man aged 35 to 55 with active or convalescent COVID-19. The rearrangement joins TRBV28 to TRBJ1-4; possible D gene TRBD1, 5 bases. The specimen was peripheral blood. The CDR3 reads CASSFPGTVGEKLFF. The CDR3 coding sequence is TGTGCCAGCAGTTTCCCCGGGACTGTCGGTGAAAAACTGTTTTTT.